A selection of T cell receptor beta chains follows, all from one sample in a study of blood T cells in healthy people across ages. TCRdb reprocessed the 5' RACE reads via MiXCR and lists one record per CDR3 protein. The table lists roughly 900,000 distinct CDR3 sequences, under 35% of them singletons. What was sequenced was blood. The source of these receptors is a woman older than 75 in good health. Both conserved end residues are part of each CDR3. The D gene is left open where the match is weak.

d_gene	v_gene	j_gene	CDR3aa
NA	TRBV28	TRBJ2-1	CASSPPHSYSYEQFF
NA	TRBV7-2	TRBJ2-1	CASSPPPRGDEQFF
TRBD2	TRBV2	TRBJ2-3	CASSEGRTSGRDTQYF
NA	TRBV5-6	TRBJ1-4	CASSFQGRATNEKLFF
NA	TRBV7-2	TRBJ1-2	CASSLTETKGPRYGYTF
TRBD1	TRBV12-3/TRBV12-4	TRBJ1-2	CASTQWGTAYGYTF
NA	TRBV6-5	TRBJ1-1	CASTSPGVMNTEAFF
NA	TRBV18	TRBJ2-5	CASSPPWGMGYQETQYF
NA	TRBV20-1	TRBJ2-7	CSASLGTGAYEQYF
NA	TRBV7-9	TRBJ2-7	CASSFHYEQYF
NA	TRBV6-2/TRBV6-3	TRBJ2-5	CASSYSGSLKTQYF
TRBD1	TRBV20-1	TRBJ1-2	CSASPGTGYGYTF
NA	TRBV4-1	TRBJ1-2	CASSQDETSGRGYTF
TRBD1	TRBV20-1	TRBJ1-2	CSARDHRGNYGYTF
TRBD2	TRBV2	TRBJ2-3	CASSKLAGADTQYF
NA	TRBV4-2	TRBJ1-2	CASSQESGYGYTF
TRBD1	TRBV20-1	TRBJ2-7	CSARFWDRASYEQYF
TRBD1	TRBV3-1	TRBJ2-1	CASSQGQLSPYNEQFF
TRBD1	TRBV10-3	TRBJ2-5	CAISNWTGLEETQYF
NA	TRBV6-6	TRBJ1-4	CASSTYGEKLFF
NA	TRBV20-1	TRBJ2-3	CSARDLTSTDTQYF
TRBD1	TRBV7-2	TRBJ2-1	CASSWDSTYNEQFF
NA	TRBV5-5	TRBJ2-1	CASSSGTSQYHEQFF
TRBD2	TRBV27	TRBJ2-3	CASSFLPSGGIADTQYF
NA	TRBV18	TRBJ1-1	CASSPRGAGNTEAFF
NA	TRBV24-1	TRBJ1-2	CATSDLGVDGYTF
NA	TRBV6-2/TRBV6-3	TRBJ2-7	CASRFRPATHEQYF
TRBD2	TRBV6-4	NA	CASSETSGRAEQYF
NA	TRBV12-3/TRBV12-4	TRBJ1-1	CASSLVGRNTEAFF
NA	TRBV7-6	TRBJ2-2	CASGPALNTGELFF
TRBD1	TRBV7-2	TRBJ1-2	CASSSGQVSGGYTF
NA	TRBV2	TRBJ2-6	CASSKGGTSGANVLTF
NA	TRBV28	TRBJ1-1	CASSSGMRDTEAFF
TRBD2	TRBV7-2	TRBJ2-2	CASTASGGVTGELFF